This T cell receptor beta chain was identified during a study of blood T cell repertoires in COVID-19. The method was immunoSEQ multiplex PCR; TCRdb's version includes in-frame clones alone and lacks a portion of them. The data hold hundreds of thousands of clones, with 87% observed a single time. Germline CDR1 MNHEY, CDR2 SVGEGT. Losses at the gene ends were 4 bases for V and 8 bases for J; bases not matched to a gene: 6. The CDR3 extends over 14 amino acids. The sequencing input was peripheral blood. The chain employs TRBV6-2 or TRBV6-3 and TRBJ2-1; TRBD2 matches 9 bases. The receptor comes from a woman aged 18-35 years who had recovered from COVID-19. CDR3 in amino acids: CASSWLAGMDEQFF. DNA of the CDR3: TGTGCCAGCAGTTGGCTAGCGGGAATGGATGAGCAGTTCTTC.